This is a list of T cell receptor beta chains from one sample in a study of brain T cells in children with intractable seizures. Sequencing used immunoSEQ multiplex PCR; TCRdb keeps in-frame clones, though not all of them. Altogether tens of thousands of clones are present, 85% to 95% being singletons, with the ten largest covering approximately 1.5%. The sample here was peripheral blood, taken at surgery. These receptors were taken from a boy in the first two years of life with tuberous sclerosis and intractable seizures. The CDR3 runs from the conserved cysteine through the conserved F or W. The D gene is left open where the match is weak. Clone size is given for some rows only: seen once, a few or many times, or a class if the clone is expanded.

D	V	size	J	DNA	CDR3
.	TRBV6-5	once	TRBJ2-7	TGTGCCAGCAGTTACTCGAAAGGGGTCAACTACGAGCAGTACTTC	CASSYSKGVNYEQYF
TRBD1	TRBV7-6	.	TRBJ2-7	TGTGCCAGCAGCTTAGGGCAGGGGGACTACGAGCAGTACTTC	CASSLGQGDYEQYF
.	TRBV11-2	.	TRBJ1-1	TGTGCCAGCAGCCCAACAACAGGGAACACTGAAGCTTTCTTT	CASSPTTGNTEAFF
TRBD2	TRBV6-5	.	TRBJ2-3	TGTGCCAGCAACATAGCGGGGGGGCATATAGATACGCAGTATTTT	CASNIAGGHIDTQYF
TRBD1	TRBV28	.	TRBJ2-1	TGTGCCAGCAGTTCCGGACAGGTTCGGTACAGCGAGCAGTTCTTC	CASSSGQVRYSEQFF
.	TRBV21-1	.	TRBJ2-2	TGTGCCAGCAGCAAAAAACGTTTAGCGGGAGGGGAGCTCCCCGGGGAGCTGTTTTTT	CASSKKRLAGGELPGELFF
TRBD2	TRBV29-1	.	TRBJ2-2	TGCAGCGTTCCCGGGAGGGCCTGGGGTACCGGGGAGCTGTTTTTT	CSVPGRAWGTGELFF
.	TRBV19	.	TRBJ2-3	TGTGCCACCGCCGGTCTGGGTGATACGCAGTATTTT	CATAGLGDTQYF
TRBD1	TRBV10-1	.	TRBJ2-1	TGCGCCAGCAGTGACAGGGGGCGTTGGTCCTACAATGAGCAGTTCTTC	CASSDRGRWSYNEQFF
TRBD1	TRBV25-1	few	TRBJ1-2	TGTGCCAGCAGTGCACACCGGGACAGGGTTGGGTATGGCTACACCTTC	CASSAHRDRVGYGYTF
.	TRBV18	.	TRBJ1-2	TGTGCCAGCTCACGGCGGTATGGCTACACCTTC	CASSRRYGYTF
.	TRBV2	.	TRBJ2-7	TGTGCCAGCTCAAACACGTACGAGCAGTACTTC	CASSNTYEQYF
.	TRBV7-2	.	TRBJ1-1	TGTGCCAGCAGCTTAGCAGGAATGTCCCAACTGGGTGGTGAAGCTTTCTTT	CASSLAGMSQLGGEAFF
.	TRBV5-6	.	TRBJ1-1	TGTGCCAGCAGCCAAACCCACATTATTAACACTGAAGCTTTCTTT	CASSQTHIINTEAFF
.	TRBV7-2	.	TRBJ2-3	TGTGCCAGCAGCCTCCCAACCGGGACAAGGGCAGATACGCAGTATTTT	CASSLPTGTRADTQYF
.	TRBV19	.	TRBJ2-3	TGTGCCAGTAATTTACCGGGAACCACAGATACGCAGTATTTT	CASNLPGTTDTQYF
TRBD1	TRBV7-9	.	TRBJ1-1	TGTGCCAGCAGCATAACCGGGACAGGGAAGACTGAAGCTTTCTTT	CASSITGTGKTEAFF
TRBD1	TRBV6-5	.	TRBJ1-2	TGTGCCAGCAGAACACAGGGGCACTATGGCTACACCTTC	CASRTQGHYGYTF
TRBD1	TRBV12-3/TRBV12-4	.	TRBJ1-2	TGTGCCAGCAGTTTAGGGACAGGGGACGGCTACACCTTC	CASSLGTGDGYTF
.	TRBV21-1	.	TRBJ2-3	TGTGCCAGCAAGCCGGAAGGGACAGATACGCAGTATTTT	CASKPEGTDTQYF
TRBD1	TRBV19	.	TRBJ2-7	TGTGCCAGTAGCAGACAGGGAAAGGTCCACGAGCAGTACTTC	CASSRQGKVHEQYF
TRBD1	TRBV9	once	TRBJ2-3	TGTGCCAGCAGCGTTGGGACAGGATGGACAGATACGCAGTATTTT	CASSVGTGWTDTQYF
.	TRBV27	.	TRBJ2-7	TGTGCCAGCAGTCCGGTCTCGGGGACCCACGAGCAGTACTTC	CASSPVSGTHEQYF
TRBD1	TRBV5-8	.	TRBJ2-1	TGTGCCAGCAGCACACGGACAGGGGCGCTCTACAATGAGCAGTTCTTC	CASSTRTGALYNEQFF
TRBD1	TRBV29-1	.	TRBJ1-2	TGCAGCGTTGAGGGAGACAGGGTGCTTAACTATGGCTACACCTTC	CSVEGDRVLNYGYTF
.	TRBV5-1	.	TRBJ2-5	TGCGCCAGCAGCTTGGCCGGCCCTCCCCGAGAGACCCAGTACTTC	CASSLAGPPRETQYF
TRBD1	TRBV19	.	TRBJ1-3	TGTGCCAGTAGTATTGGGGACAGCTCTGGAAACACCATATATTTT	CASSIGDSSGNTIYF
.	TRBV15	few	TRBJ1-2	TGTGCCACCAGCAGCTCCCCGCTCCTAGATTCAGGGACGATTAACTATGGCTACACCTTC	CATSSSPLLDSGTINYGYTF
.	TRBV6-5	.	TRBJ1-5	TGTGCCAGCAGCGACCATAGCAATCAGCCCCAGCATTTT	CASSDHSNQPQHF
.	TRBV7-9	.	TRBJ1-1	TGTGCCAGCAGCTTAGGAACCGGCACTGAAGCTTTCTTT	CASSLGTGTEAFF
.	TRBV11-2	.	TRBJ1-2	TGTGCCAGCAGCTTAGATTATTTCTATGGCTACACCTTC	CASSLDYFYGYTF
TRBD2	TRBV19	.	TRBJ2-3	TGTGCCAGTAGTTTTGCGGGGGGCACAGATACGCAGTATTTT	CASSFAGGTDTQYF
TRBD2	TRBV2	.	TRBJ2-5	TGTGCCAGCAGCGCGGGAGAGTTCCAAGAGACCCAGTACTTC	CASSAGEFQETQYF
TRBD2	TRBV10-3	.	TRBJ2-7	TGTGCCATCAGTGAGCCGGGACTAGCGGGTTTTTACGAGCAGTACTTC	CAISEPGLAGFYEQYF
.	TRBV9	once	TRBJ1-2	TGTGCCAGCAGCGTAGAGATTGGGGGAAGAGGGGGCTACACCTTC	CASSVEIGGRGGYTF
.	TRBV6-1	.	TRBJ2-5	TGTGCCAGCAGTGAAGCCCGCCGAAGGGGGGCTGGAGAGACCCAGTACTTC	CASSEARRRGAGETQYF
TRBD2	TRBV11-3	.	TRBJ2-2	TGTGCCAGCAGCCCATTCCGTCTAGCGGGAGGGCCCTTGATACCTGGGGAGCTGTTTTTT	CASSPFRLAGGPLIPGELFF
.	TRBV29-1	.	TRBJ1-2	TGCAGCGTCCGCGTGGGAGATTATGGCTACACCTTC	CSVRVGDYGYTF